These 26 T cell receptor beta chains were sequenced from one sample in a study of blood T cell repertoires in COVID-19. Profiling relied on immunoSEQ multiplex PCR, and the TCRdb table lists in-frame clones only, not all of them. This repertoire shows under 250,000 clones, roughly 86% found once; its top ten account for 1.5% to 2%. Sequencing input: peripheral blood. These receptors came from a woman aged 55-70 years who had recovered from COVID-19.

The V gene is TRBV6-5, the J gene TRBJ1-1, with TRBD1 matching 7 bases. V lost 6 bases and J lost 2; bases outside the gene matches: 9. The CDR3 consists of 15 residues. CDR1 MNHEY and CDR2 SVGAGI come from the germline V gene. CDR3 loop: CASSPSRGVNTEAFF. CDR3 sequence (DNA): TGTGCCAGCAGCCCAAGCAGGGGGGTAAACACTGAAGCTTTCTTT.

This chain links TRBV27 with TRBJ1-3; TRBD1 might be the D (6 bases). The CDR3 runs 16 residues. The V end lost 8 bases, the J end lost 0 bases, and 17 bases lay between the germline ends. The V gene's germline CDR1 is MNHEY and CDR2 SMNVEV (reference sequence). The CDR3 reads CASSLSGQTSGNTIYF. CDR3 coding DNA: TGTGCCAGCTCCTTGTCCGGACAGACCTCTGGAAACACCATATATTTT.

As concerns this clone: This same CDR3 is encoded by further DNA sequences in the sample. This chain links TRBV11-2 with TRBJ2-7; 9 nucleotides agree with TRBD2. The CDR3 length is 15 residues. The ends lost 3 bases at V and 6 bases at J; junction bases unmatched: 9. The germline CDR1 and CDR2 sequences are SGHAT and FQNNGV. The CDR3 bases are TGTGCCAGCAGCTTCTTGGGCGGGGGGGCCGGCGAGCAGTACTTC. Translating gives CASSFLGGGAGEQYF.

This sequence joins TRBV3-1 (or the pseudogene TRBV3-2) and TRBJ1-6; TRBD1 matches at 8 bases. There are 15 residues in the CDR3. Per germline, CDR1 LGHDT and CDR2 YNNKEL (reference sequence). V was clipped by 1 base and J by 10 bases; unmatched bases: 6. CDR3 loop: CASSQGDRGGSPLHF. For the CDR3, the DNA is TGTGCCAGCAGCCAAGGTGACAGGGGCGGATCACCCCTCCACTTT.

CDR3: CASSLGIPSGNTIYF. The CDR3 coding sequence is TGTGCCAGCAGTTTAGGCATTCCCTCTGGAAACACCATATATTTT. The chain couples TRBV28 to TRBJ1-3, with D unclear. In germline, CDR1 is MDHEN, CDR2 SYDVKM. The length of the CDR3 is 15 residues. V dropped 2 bases and J dropped 0 bases, with 8 bases sitting between them.

The chain couples TRBV3-1 (or the pseudogene TRBV3-2) to TRBJ2-7; 11 bases fit TRBD1. CDR1 is LGHDT, CDR2 YNNKEL, per germline (reference sequence). The CDR3 totals 14 residues. The V segment lost 4 bases and the J segment 6 bases; nucleotides outside the gene matches: 5. CDR3 in amino acids: CASSPRDRGGEQYF. In DNA form, the CDR3 reads TGTGCCAGCAGCCCTCGGGACAGGGGGGGCGAGCAGTACTTC.

V usage is TRBV7-2 and J usage is TRBJ1-2; D unresolved. The V gene lost 5 bases and the J gene lost 7 bases, with 11 bases spanning the gap. This CDR3 spans 12 amino acids. Germline V gene data show CDR1 as SGHTA and CDR2 as FQGNSA. The CDR3 DNA reads as TGTGCCAGCAGCCTGACCCGGGGTGGCTACACCTTC. This translates into CASSLTRGGYTF.

The table lists this clone with a few counts. This chain uses TRBV18 with TRBJ1-2; 7 positions agree with TRBD1. This CDR3 contains 12 residues. V shed 6 bases, J shed 8 bases, and the junction held 6 bases outside the gene matches. Germline loops: CDR1 KGHSH, CDR2 LQKENI. The CDR3 nucleotides are TGTGCCAGCTCCACGACAGGGATCGGCTACACCTTC. Translated, it gives CASSTTGIGYTF. Drawing the rest from reference TRBV18 and TRBJ1-2, the complete variable domain is NAGVMQNPRHLVRRRGQEARLRCSPMKGHSHVYWYRQLPEEGLKFMVYLQKENIIDESGMPKERFSAEFPKEGPSILRIQQVVRGDSAAYFCASSTTGIGYTFGSGTRLTVV.

This CDR3 reads CASSGGQGANEQYF. The DNA for the CDR3 is TGTGCCAGCAGCGGGGGACAGGGGGCCAACGAGCAGTACTTC. The V and J genes are TRBV7-9 and TRBJ2-7; TRBD1 matches at 12 bases. Per the germline V gene, CDR1 is SEHNR and CDR2 is FQNEAQ (reference sequence). There are 14 residues in the CDR3. J was trimmed by 5 bases and V by 5 bases; bases with no gene match: 4.

This clone was detected only once. The V and J genes are TRBV27 and TRBJ1-5; possibly TRBD1 for D (6 bases). Trimming left V 0 bases short and J 6 bases short, with 18 bases between. This CDR3 contains 17 residues. Germline V lookup: CDR1 MNHEY, CDR2 SMNVEV (reference sequence). The DNA for the CDR3 is TGTGCCAGCAGTTTATCGATGGGGGGGGCCTTGTCTCAGCCCCAGCATTTT. Its translation: CASSLSMGGALSQPQHF.

The genes are TRBV10-3 and TRBJ1-4; unclear D gene. Trimming left V 1 base short and J 0 bases short, with 6 bases between. Looked up from germline, CDR1 is ENHRY and CDR2 is SYGVKD. CDR3 size: 15 residues. This CDR3 reads CAISELAATNEKLFF. Here the CDR3 DNA reads TGTGCCATCAGTGAGTTGGCAGCAACTAATGAAAAACTGTTTTTT.

As to this clone: This sample includes further DNA sequences coding for the same CDR3. CDR3 loop: CSVDRVNTEAFF. The CDR3 DNA reads TGCAGCGTGGACAGGGTGAACACTGAAGCTTTCTTT. This chain uses TRBV29-1 with TRBJ1-1; 8 bases map to TRBD1. V trimming: 6 bases; J trimming: 0 bases; junction bases outside the gene matches: 0. CDR3 length equals 12 residues. Germline CDR1 and CDR2: SQVTM and ANQGSEA.

This clone was observed once. The chain couples TRBV7-8 to TRBJ2-3, with a weak D call TRBD1 (6 bases). The CDR3 sequence is 16 residues long. Trimming took 5 bases from V and 1 from J, leaving 16 bases between them. Germline assignment: CDR1 SGHVS and CDR2 FQNEAQ. The CDR3 loop is CASSTRGTFGTDTQYF. The CDR3 region has the DNA TGTGCCAGCAGCACACGAGGGACATTTGGCACAGATACGCAGTATTTT.

J is TRBJ1-1 and V is TRBV5-1, with a tentative D call TRBD1 (5 bases). Trimming took 6 bases from V and 1 from J, leaving 13 bases between them. Germline V gives CDR1 SGHRS, CDR2 YFSETQ. The CDR3 spans 14 residues. The DNA of the CDR3 is TGCGCCAGCACCAGGGTTGTGGGGAACACTGAAGCTTTCTTT. This translates into CASTRVVGNTEAFF.

The CDR3 protein is CASSFKVTSGGTGELFF. The CDR3 nucleotides are TGTGCCAGCAGCTTTAAAGTGACTAGCGGGGGGACCGGGGAGCTGTTTTTT. The chain employs TRBV7-3 and TRBJ2-2, with TRBD2 matching 13 bases. This CDR3 is 17 amino acids long. After removal of 3 bases from V and 5 bases from J, the junction contained 6 bases not matched to a gene. Germline values: CDR1 SGHTA, CDR2 FQGTGA.

This clone has more than one count but fewer than ten. The chain is built from TRBV6-1 and TRBJ1-2; TRBD1 agrees at 7 bases. V lost 0 bases to trimming and J lost 0 bases; unmatched junction nucleotides: 1. This CDR3 region has 15 residues. In germline, CDR1 is MNHNS, CDR2 SASEGT. Written as DNA, the CDR3 is TGTGCCAGCAGTGAAGCGACAGGGCCTAACTATGGCTACACCTTC. Translating it yields CASSEATGPNYGYTF.

The rearrangement uses TRBV27 and TRBJ1-5; D is perhaps TRBD1 (6 bases). V was clipped by 7 bases and J by 9 bases, with 19 bases between them. The germline V gene has CDR1 MNHEY and CDR2 SMNVEV (reference sequence). The CDR3 covers 14 residues. The CDR3 protein is CASILGQSSGPQHF. CDR3 DNA sequence: TGTGCCAGCATCCTCGGACAGTCCTCGGGGCCCCAGCATTTT.

The chain uses TRBV19 and TRBJ1-5; 9 bases are shared with TRBD1. The germline CDR1 and CDR2 sequences are LNHDA and SQIVND (reference sequence). The CDR3 loop spans 13 amino acids. V lost 7 bases and J lost 7; bases outside the gene matches: 5. This chain's CDR3 is CASKGDRAQPQHF. CDR3 bases: TGTGCCAGTAAGGGGGACAGGGCCCAGCCCCAGCATTTT. The variable domain in full, completed from reference TRBV19 and TRBJ1-5, reads DGGITQSPKYLFRKEGQNVTLSCEQNLNHDAMYWYRQDPGQGLRLIYYSQIVNDFQKGDIAEGYSVSREKKESFPLTVTSAQKNPTAFYLCASKGDRAQPQHFGDGTRLSIL.

CDR3 nucleotides: TGTGCCATCAGTGAGCCCCAGACAGGGGCTGGCTACACCTTC. This codes for CAISEPQTGAGYTF. The chain combines TRBV10-3 with TRBJ1-2; 8 bases map to TRBD1. The CDR3 consists of 14 residues. V trimming: 2 bases; J trimming: 7 bases; junction bases outside the gene matches: 6. Germline V CDR1 and CDR2: ENHRY, SYGVKD.

The rearrangement joins TRBV5-1 to TRBJ2-3, with a possible D match to TRBD2 (5 bases). Trimming pared 0 bases from V and 5 bases from J, leaving 16 bases between. CDR1 SGHRS and CDR2 YFSETQ come from the germline V gene. CDR3 length: 16 amino acids. The CDR3 DNA is TGCGCCAGCAGCTTGGTCCCCGACCAACGGGAAGATACGCAGTATTTT. Encoded protein: CASSLVPDQREDTQYF.

As DNA, the CDR3 is TGTGCCAGCAGCTGGAACTTACACAGGGGGGATTCACCCCTCCACTTT. Residues: CASSWNLHRGDSPLHF. The chain is built from TRBV7-2 and TRBJ1-6; 8 bases match TRBD1. Germline V gene lookup returns CDR1 SGHTA and CDR2 FQGNSA. With V trimmed by 4 bases and J by 8 bases, 10 bases remained unmatched. The CDR3 is 16 amino acids.

This chain joins TRBV5-1 and TRBJ1-1, with no clear D. Germline CDR1 is SGHRS and CDR2 is YFSETQ. With 5 bases removed from V and 0 bases from J, the gap between germline ends came to 17 bases. The CDR3 covers 16 residues. CDR3 coding DNA: TGCGCCAGCAGGAGTCAGGCAAACTTAATGAACACTGAAGCTTTCTTT. Its translation is CASRSQANLMNTEAFF.

Concerning this clone itself: This CDR3 is also generated by other DNA sequences in the sample. The rearrangement uses TRBV7-9 and TRBJ1-5, with a weak D call TRBD1 (5 bases). There are 13 residues in the CDR3. The germline V gene encodes CDR1 SEHNR and CDR2 FQNEAQ (reference sequence). Trimming stripped 1 base from V and 5 bases from J, with 6 bases between. CDR3 coding DNA: TGTGCCAGCAGCTTAGGGGGCGATCAGCCCCAGCATTTT. This translates into CASSLGGDQPQHF.

This clone was seen a handful of times. The chain employs TRBV10-3 and TRBJ2-3; a possible D gene is TRBD2 (5 bases). From germline, CDR1 is ENHRY and CDR2 SYGVKD. The ends were cut back, 3 bases at V and 2 bases at J, with 9 bases in the middle. The CDR3 consists of 14 residues. The DNA of the CDR3 is TGTGCCATCAGTGATTCGGGGTACACAGATACGCAGTATTTT. Translation gives CAISDSGYTDTQYF.

The table lists this clone with a few counts. The V call is TRBV7-9, the J call TRBJ1-3, with D unclear. The CDR3 has 16 amino acids. Germline CDR1 reads SEHNR; CDR2 reads FQNEAQ (reference sequence). V lost 11 bases, J lost 0 bases, and 20 bases lay in between. Here the CDR3 reads CAEGGLGNYSGNTIYF. As DNA, the CDR3 is TGTGCCGAAGGAGGTCTGGGGAACTACTCTGGAAACACCATATATTTT.

This CDR3 is CASGRAVSGANVLTF. The CDR3 DNA reads as TGTGCCAGCGGAAGAGCGGTCTCTGGGGCCAACGTCCTGACTTTC. The V gene is TRBV6-5, the J gene TRBJ2-6, with D tentatively TRBD2 (5 bases). CDR3 length: 15 amino acids. Between the trimmed V and J ends, which lost 8 bases and 0 bases, there was a span of 11 bases. Germline-derived CDR1 and CDR2 are MNHEY and SVGAGI.